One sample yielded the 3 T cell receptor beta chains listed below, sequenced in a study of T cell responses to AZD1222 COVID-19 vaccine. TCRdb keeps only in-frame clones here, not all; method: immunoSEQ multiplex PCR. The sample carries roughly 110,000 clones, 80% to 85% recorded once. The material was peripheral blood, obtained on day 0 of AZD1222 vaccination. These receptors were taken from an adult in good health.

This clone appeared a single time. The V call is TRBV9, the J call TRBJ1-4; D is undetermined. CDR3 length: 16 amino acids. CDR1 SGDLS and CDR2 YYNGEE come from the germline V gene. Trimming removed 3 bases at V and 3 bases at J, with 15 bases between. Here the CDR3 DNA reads TGTGCCAGCAGCGCCCAAGGCAAGGGCCCTAATGAAAAACTGTTTTTT. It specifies CASSAQGKGPNEKLFF.

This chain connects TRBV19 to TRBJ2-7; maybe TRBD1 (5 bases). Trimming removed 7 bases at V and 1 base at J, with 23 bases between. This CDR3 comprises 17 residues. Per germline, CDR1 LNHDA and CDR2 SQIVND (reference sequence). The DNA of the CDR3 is TGTGCCAGTACCCCGTATTTCAGGGTTCTCTCATCCTACGAGCAGTACTTC. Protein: CASTPYFRVLSSYEQYF. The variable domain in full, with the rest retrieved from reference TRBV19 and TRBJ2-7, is DGGITQSPKYLFRKEGQNVTLSCEQNLNHDAMYWYRQDPGQGLRLIYYSQIVNDFQKGDIAEGYSVSREKKESFPLTVTSAQKNPTAFYLCASTPYFRVLSSYEQYFGPGTRLTVT.

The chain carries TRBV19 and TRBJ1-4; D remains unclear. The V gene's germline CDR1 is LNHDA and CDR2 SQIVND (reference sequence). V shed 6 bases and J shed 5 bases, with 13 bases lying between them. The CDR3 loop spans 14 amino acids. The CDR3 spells CASRLDQDNEKLFF. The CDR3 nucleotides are TGTGCCAGTAGGTTGGACCAGGACAATGAAAAACTGTTTTTT.